The 8 T cell receptor beta chains below were found in one sample sequenced in a study of identical twins. Via MiXCR, TCRdb re-called the 5' RACE reads, giving one row per CDR3 protein. Of approximately 470,000 distinct CDR3 sequences listed, approximately 15% were seen once; the top ten hold about 0.54%. This same sample was also part of a study on yellow fever vaccine responses in identical twins.

The specimen was CD4+ T cells sorted from blood. These TCRs come from a woman aged 18-30 years in good health.

This clonotype was detected a few times. The V gene is TRBV10-3, the J gene TRBJ2-5; no clear D gene. There are 12 residues in the CDR3. V gave up 3 bases and J gave up 4 bases, with 6 bases separating them. Germline CDR1 is ENHRY and CDR2 is SYGVKD. CDR3 nucleotides: TGTGCCATCAGTGATATAGGAGAGACCCAGTACTTC. Amino acids: CAISDIGETQYF.

This clonotype was seen a few times. The chain recombines TRBV6-2 or TRBV6-3 with TRBJ2-2, with 11 bases fitting TRBD2. Germline V gives CDR1 MNHEY, CDR2 SVGEGT. The CDR3 loop spans 16 amino acids. V shed 6 bases and J 6 bases; nucleotides not matched to a gene: 9. CDR3 nucleotide sequence: TGTGCCAGCAGCCTTACTCCGGGACTAGCGGCCGGGGAGCTGTTTTTT. Translation: CASSLTPGLAAGELFF.

The chain recombines TRBV2 with TRBJ1-1; D may be TRBD1 (5 bases). Trimming removed 4 bases from V and 3 bases from J, with 9 bases in between. CDR1 is SNHLY, CDR2 FYNNEI, per germline. The CDR3 covers 13 residues. The CDR3 sequence: CASSGQMYTEAFF. For the CDR3, the DNA is TGTGCCAGCAGTGGACAGATGTACACTGAAGCTTTCTTT.

This clonotype was seen only a few times. This chain uses TRBV11-2 with TRBJ2-7; D gene uncertain. CDR1 is SGHAT and CDR2 is FQNNGV in the germline V gene. The V end was cut by 3 bases, the J end by 9 bases, with 18 bases between. The CDR3 has 14 residues. In nucleotides, the CDR3 is TGTGCCAGCAGCTTTCTTGTGTCGTCTAACGGGCAGTACTTC. Amino acid sequence: CASSFLVSSNGQYF.

The CDR3 DNA is TGTGCCAGCAGCCAAGACCCTGGACTAGTATCTCAGTACTTC. Amino acids: CASSQDPGLVSQYF. V gene TRBV3-1 combines with J gene TRBJ2-4; 7 bases match TRBD2. J lost 12 bases, V lost 0 bases, and 8 bases had no gene match. The length of the CDR3 is 14 residues. Germline CDR1 is LGHDT and CDR2 is YNNKEL (reference sequence).

This clonotype was counted between two and nine times. This chain connects TRBV3-1 to TRBJ2-2, with TRBD1 as a possible D gene (5 bases). This CDR3 contains 14 residues. Germline V gives CDR1 LGHDT, CDR2 YNNKEL (reference sequence). The V and J ends lost 6 bases and 4 bases respectively, with 12 bases between them. The CDR3: CASSARAVTGELFF. In DNA form, the CDR3 reads TGTGCCAGCAGTGCCAGGGCGGTCACCGGGGAGCTGTTTTTT.

This clonotype was detected a few times. J is TRBJ2-1 and V is TRBV6-5; a possible D gene is TRBD2 (6 bases). CDR1 and CDR2 (germline): MNHEY, SVGAGI. The CDR3 is made up of 14 amino acids. V lost 2 bases to trimming and J lost 3 bases, with 8 bases between them. The CDR3 loop is CASSYRGNYNEQFF. The DNA of the CDR3 is TGTGCCAGCAGTTACCGGGGGAACTACAATGAGCAGTTCTTC.

The gene calls are TRBV7-2 and TRBJ1-1; 8 bases are shared with TRBD1. From germline, CDR1 is SGHTA and CDR2 FQGNSA. The CDR3 is made up of 14 amino acids. The V segment lost 4 bases and the J segment 5 bases; nucleotides outside the gene matches: 6. The CDR3 reads CASSSRTGSTEAFF. CDR3 nucleotides: TGTGCCAGCAGCTCCCGGACAGGGAGTACTGAAGCTTTCTTT.